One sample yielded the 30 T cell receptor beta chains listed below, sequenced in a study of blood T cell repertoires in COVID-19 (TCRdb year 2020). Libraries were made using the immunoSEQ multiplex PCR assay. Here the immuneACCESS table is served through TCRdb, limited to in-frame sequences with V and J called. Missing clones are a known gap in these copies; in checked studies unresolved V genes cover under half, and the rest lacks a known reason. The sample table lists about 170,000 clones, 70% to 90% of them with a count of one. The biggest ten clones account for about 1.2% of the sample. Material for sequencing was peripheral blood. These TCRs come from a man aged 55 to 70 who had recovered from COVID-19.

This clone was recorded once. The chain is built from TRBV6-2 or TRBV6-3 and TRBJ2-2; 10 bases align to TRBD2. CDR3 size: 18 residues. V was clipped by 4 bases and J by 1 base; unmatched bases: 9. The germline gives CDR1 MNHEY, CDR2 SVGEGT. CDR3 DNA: TGTGCCAGCAGTTTTTCACGGCTAGCGGGGGTGAACACCGGGGAGCTGTTTTTT. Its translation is CASSFSRLAGVNTGELFF.

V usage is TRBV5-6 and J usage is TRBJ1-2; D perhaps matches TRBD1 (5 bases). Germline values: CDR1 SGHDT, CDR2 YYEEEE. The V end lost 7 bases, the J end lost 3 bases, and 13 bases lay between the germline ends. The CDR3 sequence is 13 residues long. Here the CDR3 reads CASGQGGDYGYTF. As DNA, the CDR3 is TGTGCCAGCGGTCAGGGAGGAGACTATGGCTACACCTTC.

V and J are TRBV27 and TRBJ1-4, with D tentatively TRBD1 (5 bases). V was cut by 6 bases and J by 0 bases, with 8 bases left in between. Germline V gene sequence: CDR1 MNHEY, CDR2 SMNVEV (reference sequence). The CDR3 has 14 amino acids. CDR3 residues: CASRGTATNEKLFF. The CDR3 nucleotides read TGTGCCAGCAGGGGGACTGCAACTAATGAAAAACTGTTTTTT.

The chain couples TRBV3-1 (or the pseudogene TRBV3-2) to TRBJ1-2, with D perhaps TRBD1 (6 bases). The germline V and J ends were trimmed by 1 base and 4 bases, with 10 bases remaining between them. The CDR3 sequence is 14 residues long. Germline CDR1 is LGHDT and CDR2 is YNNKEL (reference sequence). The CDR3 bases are TGTGCCAGCAGCCAAGGGGAACAGGGCTATGGCTACACCTTC. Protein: CASSQGEQGYGYTF.

The CDR3 region has the DNA TGTGCCAGCAGTTATCGGGGTGGAGAAAAACTGTTTTTT. Its translation: CASSYRGGEKLFF. J is TRBJ1-4 and V is TRBV6-6; no clear D. CDR1 and CDR2 (germline): MNHNY, SVGAGI (reference sequence). The V and J ends lost 3 bases and 8 bases respectively, with 10 bases between them. There are 13 residues in the CDR3.

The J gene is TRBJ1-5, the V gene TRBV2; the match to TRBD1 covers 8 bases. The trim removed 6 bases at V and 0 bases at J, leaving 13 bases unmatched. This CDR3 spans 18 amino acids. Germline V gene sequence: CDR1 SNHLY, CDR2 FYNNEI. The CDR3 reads CASSDRGWRPYSNQPQHF. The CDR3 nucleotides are TGTGCCAGCAGCGACAGGGGATGGAGGCCATATAGCAATCAGCCCCAGCATTTT.

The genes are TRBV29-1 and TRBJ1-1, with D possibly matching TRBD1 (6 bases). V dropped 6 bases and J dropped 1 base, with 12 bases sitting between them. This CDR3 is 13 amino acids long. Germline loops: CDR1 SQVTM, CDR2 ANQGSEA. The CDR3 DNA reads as TGCAGCGTCCCTCGGGGGGCGAACACTGAAGCTTTCTTT. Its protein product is CSVPRGANTEAFF.

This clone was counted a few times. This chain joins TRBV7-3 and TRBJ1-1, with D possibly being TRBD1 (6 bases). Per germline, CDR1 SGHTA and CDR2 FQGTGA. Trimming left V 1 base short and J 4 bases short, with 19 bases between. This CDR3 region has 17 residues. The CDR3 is CASSLKGHRQSSTEAFF. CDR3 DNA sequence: TGTGCCAGCAGCTTAAAGGGACACCGTCAGAGTAGCACTGAAGCTTTCTTT.

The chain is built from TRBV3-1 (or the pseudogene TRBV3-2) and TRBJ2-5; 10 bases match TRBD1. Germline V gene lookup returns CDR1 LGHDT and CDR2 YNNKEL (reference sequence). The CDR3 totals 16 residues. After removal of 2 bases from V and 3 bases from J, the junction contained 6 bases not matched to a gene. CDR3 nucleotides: TGTGCCAGCAGCCAAACGGGACAGGGGAAGAAAGAGACCCAGTACTTC. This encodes CASSQTGQGKKETQYF.

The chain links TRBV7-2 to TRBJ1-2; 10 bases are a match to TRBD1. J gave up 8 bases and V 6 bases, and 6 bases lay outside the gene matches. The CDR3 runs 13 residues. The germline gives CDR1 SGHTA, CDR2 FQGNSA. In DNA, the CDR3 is TGTGCCAGCAGTGGGACAGGGGTAGGAGGCTACACCTTC. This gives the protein CASSGTGVGGYTF.

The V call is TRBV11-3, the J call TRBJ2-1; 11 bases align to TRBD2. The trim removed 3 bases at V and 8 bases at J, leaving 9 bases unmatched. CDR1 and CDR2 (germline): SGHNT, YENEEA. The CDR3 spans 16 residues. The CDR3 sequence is CASSFALAGGVYEQFF. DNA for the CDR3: TGTGCCAGCAGCTTTGCCCTAGCGGGGGGTGTCTATGAGCAGTTCTTC.

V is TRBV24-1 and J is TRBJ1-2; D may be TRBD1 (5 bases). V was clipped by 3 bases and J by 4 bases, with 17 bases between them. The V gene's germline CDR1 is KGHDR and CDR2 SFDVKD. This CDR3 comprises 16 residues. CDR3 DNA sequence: TGTGCCACCAGTGATCCCCGATGGGGCGACGGCTATGGCTACACCTTC. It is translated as CATSDPRWGDGYGYTF.

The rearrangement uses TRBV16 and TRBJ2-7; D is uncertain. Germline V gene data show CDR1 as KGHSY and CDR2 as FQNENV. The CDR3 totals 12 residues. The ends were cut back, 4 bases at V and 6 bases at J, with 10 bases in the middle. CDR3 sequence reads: CASSPRLAEQYF. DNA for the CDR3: TGTGCCAGCAGCCCCAGGTTGGCCGAGCAGTACTTC.

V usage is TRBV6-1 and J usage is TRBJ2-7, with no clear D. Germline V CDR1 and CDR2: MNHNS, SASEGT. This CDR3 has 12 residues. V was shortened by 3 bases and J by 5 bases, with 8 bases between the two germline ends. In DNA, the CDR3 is TGTGCCAGCAGTGACCCAGGTAACGAGCAGTACTTC. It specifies CASSDPGNEQYF.

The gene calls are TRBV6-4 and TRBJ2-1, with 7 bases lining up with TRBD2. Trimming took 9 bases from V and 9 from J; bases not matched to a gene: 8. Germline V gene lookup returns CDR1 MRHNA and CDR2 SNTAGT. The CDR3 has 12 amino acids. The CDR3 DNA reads TGTGCCAGATATCACCCGGGGGGTGAGCAGTTCTTC. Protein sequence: CARYHPGGEQFF.

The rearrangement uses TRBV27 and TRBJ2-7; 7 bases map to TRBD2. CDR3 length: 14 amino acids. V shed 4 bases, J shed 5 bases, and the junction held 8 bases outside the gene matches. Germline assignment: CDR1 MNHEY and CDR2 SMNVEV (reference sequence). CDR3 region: CASSSGGFFDEQYF. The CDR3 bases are TGTGCCAGCAGTTCCGGGGGGTTTTTCGACGAGCAGTACTTC.

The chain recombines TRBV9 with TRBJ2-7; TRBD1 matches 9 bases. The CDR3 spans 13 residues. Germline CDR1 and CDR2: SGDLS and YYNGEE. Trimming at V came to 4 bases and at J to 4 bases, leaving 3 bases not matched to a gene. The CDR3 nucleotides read TGTGCCAGCAGCTTCGGACAGGGGTACGAGCAGTACTTC. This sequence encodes CASSFGQGYEQYF.

The CDR3 spells CASSLFLAGAGELFF. CDR3 DNA: TGTGCCAGCAGCTTATTTCTAGCGGGGGCCGGGGAGCTGTTTTTT. The chain carries TRBV7-3 and TRBJ2-2; 10 bases agree with TRBD2. Germline CDR1 reads SGHTA; CDR2 reads FQGTGA. Germline trimming cut 2 bases from V and 6 bases from J; bases unmatched to any gene: 3. CDR3 length: 15 residues.

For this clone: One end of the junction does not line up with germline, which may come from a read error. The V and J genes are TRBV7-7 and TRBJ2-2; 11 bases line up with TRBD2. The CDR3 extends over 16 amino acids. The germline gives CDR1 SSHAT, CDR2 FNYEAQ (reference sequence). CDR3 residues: CASSLGLAGGAGELFF. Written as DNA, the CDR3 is TGTGCTAGCAGCTTAGGGCTAGCGGGGGGAGCCGGGGAGCTGTTTTTT.

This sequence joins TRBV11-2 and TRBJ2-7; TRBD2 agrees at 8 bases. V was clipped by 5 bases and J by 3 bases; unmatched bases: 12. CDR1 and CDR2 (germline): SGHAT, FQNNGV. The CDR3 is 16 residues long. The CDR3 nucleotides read TGTGCCAGCAGCCCTCCGGGCGGGGGGAACTTCTACGAGCAGTACTTC. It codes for CASSPPGGGNFYEQYF.

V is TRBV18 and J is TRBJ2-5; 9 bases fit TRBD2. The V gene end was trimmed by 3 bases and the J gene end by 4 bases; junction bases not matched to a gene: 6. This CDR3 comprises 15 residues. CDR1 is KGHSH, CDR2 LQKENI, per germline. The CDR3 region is CASSPSSGGIETQYF. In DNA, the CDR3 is TGTGCCAGCTCACCTAGTAGCGGGGGAATAGAGACCCAGTACTTC.

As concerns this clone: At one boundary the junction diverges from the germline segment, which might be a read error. CDR3: CASSQKMGGLAVEAQYF. The CDR3 nucleotides read TGCGCCAGCAGCCAAAAAATGGGGGGACTAGCCGTAGAGGCCCAGTACTTC. The rearrangement joins TRBV4-1 to TRBJ2-5, with 9 bases identical to TRBD2. Per the germline V gene, CDR1 is MGHRA and CDR2 is YSYEKL. The CDR3 loop spans 17 amino acids.

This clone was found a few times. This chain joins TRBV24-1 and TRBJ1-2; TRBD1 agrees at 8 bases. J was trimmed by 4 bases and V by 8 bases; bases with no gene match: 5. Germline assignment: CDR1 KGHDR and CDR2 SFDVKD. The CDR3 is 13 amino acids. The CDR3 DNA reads TGTGCCACCAACGACGGACAGGGCTATGGCTACACCTTC. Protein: CATNDGQGYGYTF.

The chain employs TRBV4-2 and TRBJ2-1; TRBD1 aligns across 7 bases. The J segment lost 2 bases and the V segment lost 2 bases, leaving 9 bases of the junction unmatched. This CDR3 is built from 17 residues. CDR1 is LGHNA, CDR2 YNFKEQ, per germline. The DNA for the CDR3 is TGTGCCAGCAGCCAACAAAATGGACAGGAAACCTACAATGAGCAGTTCTTC. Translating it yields CASSQQNGQETYNEQFF.

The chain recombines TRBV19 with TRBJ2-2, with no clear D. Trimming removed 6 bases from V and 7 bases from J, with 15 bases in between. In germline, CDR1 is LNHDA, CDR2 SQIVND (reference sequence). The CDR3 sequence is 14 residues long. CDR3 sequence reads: CASSRDGEVGELFF. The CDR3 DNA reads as TGTGCCAGTAGCCGTGATGGAGAGGTCGGGGAGCTGTTTTTT.

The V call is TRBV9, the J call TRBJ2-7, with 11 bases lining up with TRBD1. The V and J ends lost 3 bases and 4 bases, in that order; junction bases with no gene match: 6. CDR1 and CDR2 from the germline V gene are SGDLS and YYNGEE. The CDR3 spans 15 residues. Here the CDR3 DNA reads TGTGCCAGCAGCGCCGGACAGGGGGCATGGTACGAGCAGTACTTC. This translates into CASSAGQGAWYEQYF.

This chain's CDR3 is CASSPTGPSWAKNIQYF. The CDR3 DNA reads as TGTGCCAGCTCACCAACAGGCCCTAGTTGGGCCAAAAACATTCAGTACTTC. The rearrangement uses TRBV18 and TRBJ2-4; D is perhaps TRBD1 (5 bases). Germline loops: CDR1 KGHSH, CDR2 LQKENI. There are 17 residues in the CDR3. V lost 2 bases and J lost 1, with 15 bases in between.

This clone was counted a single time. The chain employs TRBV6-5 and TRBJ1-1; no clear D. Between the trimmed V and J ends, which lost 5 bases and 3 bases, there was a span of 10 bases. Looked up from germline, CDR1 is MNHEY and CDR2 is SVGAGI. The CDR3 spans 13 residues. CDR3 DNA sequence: TGTGCCAGCAGTAACTTGGGCTACACTGAAGCTTTCTTT. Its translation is CASSNLGYTEAFF.

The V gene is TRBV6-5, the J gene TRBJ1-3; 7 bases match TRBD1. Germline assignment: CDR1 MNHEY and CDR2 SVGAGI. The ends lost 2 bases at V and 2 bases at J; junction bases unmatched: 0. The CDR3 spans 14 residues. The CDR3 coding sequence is TGTGCCAGCAGTTACGGGACAGCTGGAAACACCATATATTTT. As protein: CASSYGTAGNTIYF.

The CDR3 is CASSLPRGHSYEQYF. CDR3 nucleotide sequence: TGTGCCAGCAGCTTACCCAGGGGGCATAGCTACGAGCAGTACTTC. The chain has TRBV11-2 and TRBJ2-7; 8 bases align to TRBD1. The CDR3 covers 15 residues. Germline CDR1 is SGHAT and CDR2 is FQNNGV. Trimming removed 2 bases from V and 3 bases from J; junction bases left unmatched: 6.